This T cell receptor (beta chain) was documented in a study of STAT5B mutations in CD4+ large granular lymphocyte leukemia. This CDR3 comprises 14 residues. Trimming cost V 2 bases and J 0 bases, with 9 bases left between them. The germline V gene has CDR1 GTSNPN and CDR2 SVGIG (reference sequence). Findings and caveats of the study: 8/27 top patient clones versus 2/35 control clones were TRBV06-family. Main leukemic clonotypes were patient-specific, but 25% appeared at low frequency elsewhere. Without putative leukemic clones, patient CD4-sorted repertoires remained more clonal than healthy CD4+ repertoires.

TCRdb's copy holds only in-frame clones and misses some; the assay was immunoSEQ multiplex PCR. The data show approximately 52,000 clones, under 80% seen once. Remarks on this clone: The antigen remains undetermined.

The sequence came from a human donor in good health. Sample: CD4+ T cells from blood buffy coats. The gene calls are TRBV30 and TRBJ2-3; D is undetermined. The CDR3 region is CAWSLGSSTDTQYF. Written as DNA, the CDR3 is TGTGCCTGGAGTTTAGGGTCTAGCACAGATACGCAGTATTTT.